This TCR beta chain was found in a study of blood T cell repertoires in COVID-19 (dated by TCRdb to 2018 to 2021). Looking at the study overall: Collaborator samples came from the United States, Italy and Spain and covered acute and convalescent phases of COVID-19. The prospective study material was composed of cDNA or gDNA derived from T cells, B-cell-depleted T cells, or PBMCs. The dataset comprised deeply sampled blood TCRbeta repertoires from subjects exposed to, actively infected with, or recovered from COVID-19. The repertoires were released in a freely available public database intended as a resource for research on the immune response to SARS-CoV-2. Samples were obtained from the ongoing ImmuneRACE study (first 160 participants) and from 1,254 subjects provided by 6 global collaborators. A de-identified subject ID, COVID-19 status, age in years and sex were almost always included in the sample metadata. Where available, HLA class I and class II types were taken from metadata supplied by the sample provider and were not determined by assay-based typing. Results and caveats for the whole study, not just this receptor: The quantity of clinical and demographic metadata differed by source and by participant and was supplied without curation.

On this clone: Its antigen is still unknown. No quality values exist for individual bases; no much larger clone is one base distant.

Collaborating institutions collected whole blood in K2EDTA tubes following their own protocols. Collaborator samples were shipped for TCRbeta analysis as frozen whole blood, isolated PBMCs, or DNA extracted from either sample type. The CDR1 and CDR2 encoded by the germline V gene are SGHTA and FQGNSA. Including the terminal cysteine and phenylalanine, the CDR3 comprises 15 residues. The DNA shown is the 45-base CDR3, in frame from base 1. V loses 5 bases, J loses 7 bases, and the germline ends lie 15 bases apart. TCRbeta CDR3 regions were amplified from genomic DNA using the immunoSEQ Assay, a bias-controlled multiplex PCR. As for the original processing: Within the assay, amplification of reference gene primers was used to estimate how many nucleated cells each sample contained. To quantify the absolute abundance of each unique TCRbeta CDR3 rearrangement, sequence reads were collapsed and filtered. For each sample, productive Simpson clonality was calculated by taking the square root of Simpson's diversity index across productive rearrangements. Drawn from immuneACCESS, this table holds only the in-frame rearrangements with V and J called that TCRdb kept. Clones are partly lost; checked studies trace under half to an unresolved V gene and leave the rest unexplained. V and J calls and clone size follow that table, whereas D and trimming were derived from the DNA. Within this sample are about 180,000 clones, with about 85% of them counted one time only. 2.9% of the sample belongs to the ten largest clones.

The origin of this receptor is a woman in her twenties or thirties with active or convalescent COVID-19. The sequenced sample was peripheral blood. This chain is built from TRBV7-2 and TRBJ1-6; a tentative D match to TRBD1 spans 5 bases. The nucleotides read TGTGCCAGCAGCCTTTCAGGGTACTACAATTCACCCCTCCACTTT. The resulting protein is CASSLSGYYNSPLHF. Full variable domain (CDR3 extended with the reference TRBV7-2 and TRBJ1-6 proteins): GAGVSQSPSNKVTEKGKDVELRCDPISGHTALYWYRQSLGQGLEFLIYFQGNSAPDKSGLPSDRFSAERTGGSVSTLTIQRTQQEDSAVYLCASSLSGYYNSPLHFGNGTRLTVT.